This TCR beta chain was obtained from a study of cytomegalovirus exposure and HLA in healthy donors. V lost 5 bases and J 4 bases, leaving 23 bases between the germline ends. From germline, CDR1 is MNHEY and CDR2 SMNVEV (reference sequence). This CDR3 has 17 amino acids. Concerning this clone itself: The antigen remains undetermined.

General study points: Across donors, most TCRs were seen rarely, yet some public ones were widespread. Per a later analysis, under 20,000 TCR beta sequences showed association with HLA alleles at 0.05 false discovery rate.

Researchers ran the PCR with 60 Vbeta and 13 Jbeta primers. Here immunoSEQ multiplex PCR was the method, and the copy in TCRdb shows in-frame clones only, minus some. The profile shows more than 95,000 clones, 65% to 90% of them singletons. The receptor's source is a young woman in good health and CMV-seronegative. The genes are TRBV27 and TRBJ2-5; maybe TRBD2 (6 bases). Sample: PBMCs. As DNA, the CDR3 is TGTGCCAGCAGTGAAATCCGGGACTCAAGGTCGGGAGAGACCCAGTACTTC. Its translation is CASSEIRDSRSGETQYF.